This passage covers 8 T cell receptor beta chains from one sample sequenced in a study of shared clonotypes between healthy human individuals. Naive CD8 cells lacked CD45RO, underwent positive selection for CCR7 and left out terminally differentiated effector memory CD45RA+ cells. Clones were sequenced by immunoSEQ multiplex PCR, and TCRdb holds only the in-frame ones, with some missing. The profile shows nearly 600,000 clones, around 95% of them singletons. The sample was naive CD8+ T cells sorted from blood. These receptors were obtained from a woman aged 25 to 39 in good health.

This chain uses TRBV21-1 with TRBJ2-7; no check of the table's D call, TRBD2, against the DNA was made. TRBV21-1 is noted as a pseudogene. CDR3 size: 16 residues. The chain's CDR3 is CASSPPSREGRGEQYF. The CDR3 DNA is TGTGCCAGCAGCCCTCCATCGCGGGAGGGTCGGGGGGAGCAGTACTTC.

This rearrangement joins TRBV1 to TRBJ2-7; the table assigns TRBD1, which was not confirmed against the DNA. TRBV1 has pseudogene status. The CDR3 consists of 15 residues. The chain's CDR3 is CTSSQLGDRVYEQYF. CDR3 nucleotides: TGCACCAGCAGCCAACTTGGGGACAGGGTCTACGAGCAGTACTTC.

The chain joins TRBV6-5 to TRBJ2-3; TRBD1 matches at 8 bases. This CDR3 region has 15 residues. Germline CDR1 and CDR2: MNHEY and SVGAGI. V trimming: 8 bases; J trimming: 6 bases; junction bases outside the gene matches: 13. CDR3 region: CASLPAGGGWDTQYF. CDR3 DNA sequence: TGTGCCAGCCTCCCGGCAGGGGGCGGGTGGGATACGCAGTATTTT.

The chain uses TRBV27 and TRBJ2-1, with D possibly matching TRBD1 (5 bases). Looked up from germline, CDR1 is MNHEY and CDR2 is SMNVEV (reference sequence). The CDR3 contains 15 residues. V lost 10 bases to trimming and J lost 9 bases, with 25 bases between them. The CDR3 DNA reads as TGTGCCACCTCGGCGGAAGGGGCCGCCTTGCTTGAGCAGTTCTTC. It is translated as CATSAEGAALLEQFF.

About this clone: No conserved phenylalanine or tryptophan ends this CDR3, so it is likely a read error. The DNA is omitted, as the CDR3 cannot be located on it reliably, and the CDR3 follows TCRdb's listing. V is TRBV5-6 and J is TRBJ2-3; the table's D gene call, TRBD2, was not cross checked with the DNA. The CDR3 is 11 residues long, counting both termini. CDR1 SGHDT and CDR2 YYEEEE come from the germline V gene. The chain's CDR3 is CASSLALEFDL.

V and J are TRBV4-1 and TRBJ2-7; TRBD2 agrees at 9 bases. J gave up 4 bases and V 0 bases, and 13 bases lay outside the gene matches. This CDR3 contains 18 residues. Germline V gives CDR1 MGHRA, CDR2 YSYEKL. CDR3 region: CASSQDGGLAGFQYEQYF. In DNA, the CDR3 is TGCGCCAGCAGCCAAGATGGTGGGCTAGCGGGGTTCCAATACGAGCAGTACTTC.

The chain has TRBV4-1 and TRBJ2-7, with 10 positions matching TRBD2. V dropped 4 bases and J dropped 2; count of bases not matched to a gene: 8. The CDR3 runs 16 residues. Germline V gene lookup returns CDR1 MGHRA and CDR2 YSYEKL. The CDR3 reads CASSPLAGATAYEQYF. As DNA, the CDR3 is TGCGCCAGCAGCCCGCTAGCGGGAGCTACTGCCTACGAGCAGTACTTC.

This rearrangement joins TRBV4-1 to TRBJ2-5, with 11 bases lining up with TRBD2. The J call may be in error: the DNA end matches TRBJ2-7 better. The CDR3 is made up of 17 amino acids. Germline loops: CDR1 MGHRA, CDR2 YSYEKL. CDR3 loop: CASSQDSTSGSLYEQYF. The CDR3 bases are TGCGCCAGCAGCCAAGACTCAACTAGCGGGAGTCTCTACGAGCAGTACTTC.